This is a list of T cell receptor beta chains from one sample in a study of T-cell memory formation after mild COVID-19. TCRdb re-derived calls from the 5' RACE reads in MiXCR, one entry per CDR3 protein. The sample consists of about 430,000 distinct CDR3 sequences, over 15% of them appearing once. Sequencing was done on a sample of PBMCs or a T cell subset sorted from them (not recorded which). The receptors shown here come from a man between 18 and 35 years old who had mild COVID-19 (a few samples of this study predate the infection). Cell type and time point are not known. Both conserved end residues are part of each CDR3. D genes are given only for firm matches. Size is omitted from some rows. Given values are once, few, many or a class for expanded clones.

D,J,V,size,DNA,CDR3
.,TRBJ1-6,TRBV3-1,.,TGTGCCAGCAGCCAAGTGAGGTCTTCGGGTGGAGGATATAATTCACCCCTCCACTTT,CASSQVRSSGGGYNSPLHF
.,TRBJ2-2,TRBV7-9,.,TGTGCCAGCAGCTTAGTACGGGGCGAGCTCGGCACCGGGGAGCTGTTTTTT,CASSLVRGELGTGELFF
.,TRBJ1-1,TRBV14,.,TGTGCCAGCAGCCAAGAATGGGGTTCCGTTGAAGCTTTCTTT,CASSQEWGSVEAFF
.,TRBJ2-2,TRBV12-3/TRBV12-4,.,TGTGCCAGCAACCCCGCCGCGGGGTCGGGGACCGGGGAGCTGTTTTTT,CASNPAAGSGTGELFF
TRBD2,TRBJ2-3,TRBV27,many,TGTGCCAGCAGTTTCGTACGGGGGGGCGCATATACGCAGTATTTT,CASSFVRGGAYTQYF
TRBD2,TRBJ2-3,TRBV5-1,.,TGCGCCAGCAGCTCCGGGTCGGGGGGTGATACGCAGTATTTT,CASSSGSGGDTQYF
.,TRBJ1-2,TRBV9,.,TGTGCCAGCAGTATAGAGACCGGGATCCGCTATGGCTACACCTTC,CASSIETGIRYGYTF
.,TRBJ1-6,TRBV2,few,TGTGCCACCGGGAGGGTGGAATCACCCCTCCACTTT,CATGRVESPLHF
.,TRBJ2-3,TRBV7-6,.,TGTGCCAGCAGCTTCTACAGGGAAGGCGGCACAGATACGCAGTATTTT,CASSFYREGGTDTQYF
.,TRBJ2-1,TRBV7-9,many,TGTGCCAGCAGCTCAGCCAATGAGCAGTTCTTC,CASSSANEQFF
.,TRBJ1-1,TRBV4-3,few,TGCGCCAGCAGCCGCATTTTAACGGGGGGTGGTACTGAAGCTTTCTTT,CASSRILTGGGTEAFF